These T cell receptor beta chains were read from a single sample in a study of cytomegalovirus exposure and HLA in healthy donors. Sequencing was performed with immunoSEQ multiplex PCR; in TCRdb, only in-frame clones are kept and a portion is missing. The sample lists approximately 150,000 clones, about three quarters occurring once. Material for sequencing was PBMCs. These TCRs come from a man in his thirties or forties in good health and CMV-seropositive. CDR3s include the opening cysteine and the closing phenylalanine or tryptophan. The order of the fields is J gene, D gene, V gene, clone size, CDR3 DNA, CDR3 protein. The D gene is left open where the match is weak. Rows may omit the clone size; those that give it use once, few, many or a size class.

j_call: TRBJ2-2; d_call: TRBD2; v_call: TRBV5-6; clone_size: .; cdr3_nt: TGTGCCAGCAGCTTTAGGGAGGGCGGCACCGGGGAGCTGTTTTTT; cdr3_aa: CASSFREGGTGELFF
j_call: TRBJ2-1; d_call: .; v_call: TRBV30; clone_size: .; cdr3_nt: TGTGCCTGGAGTCCTCTAGCGTCGTACAATGAGCAGTTCTTC; cdr3_aa: CAWSPLASYNEQFF
j_call: TRBJ2-2; d_call: .; v_call: TRBV5-4; clone_size: .; cdr3_nt: TGTGCCAGCAGCTTGATTAGCTCGGGGATCGGGGAGCTGTTTTTT; cdr3_aa: CASSLISSGIGELFF
j_call: TRBJ2-1; d_call: .; v_call: TRBV10-3; clone_size: .; cdr3_nt: TGTGCCATCAGTGAGTCGGTTAGTCAAAACAATGAGCAGTTCTTC; cdr3_aa: CAISESVSQNNEQFF
j_call: TRBJ2-7; d_call: .; v_call: TRBV6-5; clone_size: .; cdr3_nt: TGTGCCAGCAGTTACTCGTCCGACACCTACGAGCAGTACTTC; cdr3_aa: CASSYSSDTYEQYF
j_call: TRBJ1-1; d_call: .; v_call: TRBV2; clone_size: .; cdr3_nt: TGTGCCAGCAGTACCGAGTCGGTTATGAACACTGAAGCTTTCTTT; cdr3_aa: CASSTESVMNTEAFF
j_call: TRBJ2-2; d_call: .; v_call: TRBV7-3; clone_size: few; cdr3_nt: TGTGCCAGCAGCTCCTATACCGGGGAGCTGTTTTTT; cdr3_aa: CASSSYTGELFF
j_call: TRBJ1-2; d_call: .; v_call: TRBV25-1; clone_size: few; cdr3_nt: TGTGCCAGCAGTGAGAGGGCAGACTATGGCTACACCTTC; cdr3_aa: CASSERADYGYTF
j_call: TRBJ2-7; d_call: .; v_call: TRBV10-1; clone_size: few; cdr3_nt: TGCGCCAGCAGTGAGTCTTACAGCACCTACGAGCAGTACTTC; cdr3_aa: CASSESYSTYEQYF
j_call: TRBJ2-4; d_call: TRBD2; v_call: TRBV5-1; clone_size: .; cdr3_nt: TGCGCCAGCAGCTTGGGTAGCGGGGAGGGAGCCAAAAACATTCAGTACTTC; cdr3_aa: CASSLGSGEGAKNIQYF
j_call: TRBJ1-2; d_call: TRBD1; v_call: TRBV2; clone_size: .; cdr3_nt: TGTGCCAGCAACAGGGACAGCCTCTCCGGGGGCTACACCTTC; cdr3_aa: CASNRDSLSGGYTF
j_call: TRBJ2-7; d_call: TRBD2; v_call: TRBV10-3; clone_size: once; cdr3_nt: TGTGCCATCAGTGAATCCCCCCCCCTAGCGGGAGAGGAGCAGTACTTC; cdr3_aa: CAISESPPLAGEEQYF
j_call: TRBJ1-1; d_call: .; v_call: TRBV5-1; clone_size: .; cdr3_nt: TGCGCCAGCAGAAGAGACACCGACACTGAAGCTTTCTTT; cdr3_aa: CASRRDTDTEAFF
j_call: TRBJ2-2; d_call: .; v_call: TRBV11-3; clone_size: .; cdr3_nt: TGTGCCAGCATGGAGGAGAACACCGGGGAGCTGTTTTTT; cdr3_aa: CASMEENTGELFF
j_call: TRBJ1-1; d_call: .; v_call: TRBV5-1; clone_size: few; cdr3_nt: TGCGCCAGCAGCTTCGAGGGATCAAACACTGAAGCTTTCTTT; cdr3_aa: CASSFEGSNTEAFF
j_call: TRBJ1-3; d_call: .; v_call: TRBV9; clone_size: few; cdr3_nt: TGTGCCAGCAAACGGGGGATCACTGGAAACACCATATATTTT; cdr3_aa: CASKRGITGNTIYF